This T cell receptor beta chain was obtained from a study of T cell responses to AZD1222 COVID-19 vaccine. Regarding the study as a whole: White British people made up most donors, females outnumbered males, and clonal diversity was possibly underestimated. Among vaccine-associated CD4 TCRs, coverage spanned spike, with dominance at 160-218 and 743-854.

The CDR3 is 16 amino acids. The germline V gene has CDR1 SEHNR and CDR2 FQNEAQ (reference sequence). J gave up 2 bases and V 5 bases, and 7 bases lay outside the gene matches. About this clone: The antigen remains undetermined.

Measured with immunoSEQ multiplex PCR; TCRdb has only the in-frame clones, and not every one. The sample lists 90,000 to 150,000 clones; about nine tenths were seen once. The chain has TRBV7-9 and TRBJ1-3; TRBD1 agrees at 9 bases. This TCR was sampled from an adult in good health. Sequenced material: peripheral blood, taken on day 0 of AZD1222 vaccination. CDR3 amino acids: CASSPVGTGPGNTIYF. In DNA, the CDR3 is TGTGCCAGCAGCCCAGTGGGGACAGGGCCTGGAAACACCATATATTTT.